These T cell receptor beta chains were read from a single sample in a study of graft-versus-host responses after intestinal transplantation. TCRdb keeps only in-frame clones here, not all; method: immunoSEQ multiplex PCR. Here the sample spans 40,000 to 45,000 clones, roughly nine tenths being singletons. This specimen consisted of PBMCs, obtained approximately 310 days after intestinal transplant. Receptor source: a human patient who received an intestinal transplant, so some T cells may come from the graft donor. CDR3s include the opening cysteine and the closing phenylalanine or tryptophan. A D gene is named only where the DNA matches it firmly. Size values are once, few and many counts, or a class for expanded clones, and some rows have none.

abundance,d_gene,j_gene,v_gene,CDR3nt,CDR3aa
NA,NA,TRBJ1-2,TRBV28,TGTGCCGGCAGTTTATTAGGGAACCTAGGCTACACCTTC,CAGSLLGNLGYTF
once,NA,TRBJ2-5,TRBV27,TGTGCCAGCAGTCCCCGACAGGTTCAAGAGACCCAGTACTTC,CASSPRQVQETQYF
NA,TRBD1,TRBJ1-6,TRBV4-1,TGCGCCAGCAGCCAAGCAGACGGACAGGGGGCTTCACCCCTCCACTTT,CASSQADGQGASPLHF
NA,NA,TRBJ2-3,TRBV13,TGTGCCAGCAGCTTAGCCCTCACAGATACGCAGTATTTT,CASSLALTDTQYF
NA,TRBD2,TRBJ2-3,TRBV18,TGTGCCAGCTCACCGGGTCGGACTAGCGGGAGGGGTCTGTCAGATACGCAGTATTTT,CASSPGRTSGRGLSDTQYF
NA,NA,TRBJ2-7,TRBV28,TGTGCCAGCAGTTTGGGCTCAGCCTACGAGCAGTACTTC,CASSLGSAYEQYF
NA,NA,TRBJ2-5,TRBV6-5,TGTGCCAGCGCCGAGTGGGATTTAGAGACCCAGTACTTC,CASAEWDLETQYF
NA,TRBD1,TRBJ1-4,TRBV23-1,TGCGCCAGCAGGCCGGGACAGGGGGCCGGCGCAACTAATGAAAAACTGTTTTTT,CASRPGQGAGATNEKLFF
NA,NA,TRBJ1-1,TRBV29-1,TGCAGCGGGACGGGAGGGCCTGAAGCTTTCTTT,CSGTGGPEAFF
NA,NA,TRBJ1-2,TRBV1,TGCACCAGCAGCCTAGACAGGGTGAAGGGCTACACCTTC,CTSSLDRVKGYTF
NA,TRBD2,TRBJ2-3,TRBV7-9,TGTGCCAGCAGCCATCCCGTAGCGGGGGTCTCCACAGATACGCAGTATTTT,CASSHPVAGVSTDTQYF
NA,TRBD1,TRBJ2-1,TRBV11-2,TGTGCCAGCAGCCCTACCCTGGGGACAGGATTCAATGAGCAGTTCTTC,CASSPTLGTGFNEQFF
NA,NA,TRBJ1-6,TRBV5-6,TGTGCCAGCAGCTTGTCCAGGGGTGTATATTCACCCCTCCACTTT,CASSLSRGVYSPLHF
NA,TRBD1,TRBJ1-1,TRBV10-3,TGTGCCATCAGCGGACAGGAGGGCACTGAAGCTTTCTTT,CAISGQEGTEAFF
NA,NA,TRBJ1-4,TRBV25-1,TGTGCCAGCAGTGAATATCAGGGTGGTAATGAAAAACTGTTTTTT,CASSEYQGGNEKLFF
NA,NA,TRBJ1-1,TRBV6-5,TGTGCCAGCAGTTCGATATCAAGGGGGACTGAAGCTTTCTTT,CASSSISRGTEAFF
NA,NA,TRBJ2-1,TRBV13,TGTGCCAGCAGCTTAAGAGTGAGCTCCTACAATGAGCAGTTCTTC,CASSLRVSSYNEQFF